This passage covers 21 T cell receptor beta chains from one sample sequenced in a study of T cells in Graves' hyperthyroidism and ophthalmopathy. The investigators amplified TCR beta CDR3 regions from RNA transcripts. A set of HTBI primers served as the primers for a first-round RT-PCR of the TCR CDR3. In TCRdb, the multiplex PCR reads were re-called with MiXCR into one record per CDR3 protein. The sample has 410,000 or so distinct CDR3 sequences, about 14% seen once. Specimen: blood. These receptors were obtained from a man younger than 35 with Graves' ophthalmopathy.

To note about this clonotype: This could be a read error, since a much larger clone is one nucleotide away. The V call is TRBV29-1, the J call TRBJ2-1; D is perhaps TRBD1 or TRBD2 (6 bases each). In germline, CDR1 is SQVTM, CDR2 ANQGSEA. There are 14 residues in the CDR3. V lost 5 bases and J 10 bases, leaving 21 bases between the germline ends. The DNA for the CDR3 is TGCAGCGTTAAGTTTTTTCAGGGGCGGGACGAGCAGTTCTTC. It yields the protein CSVKFFQGRDEQFF.

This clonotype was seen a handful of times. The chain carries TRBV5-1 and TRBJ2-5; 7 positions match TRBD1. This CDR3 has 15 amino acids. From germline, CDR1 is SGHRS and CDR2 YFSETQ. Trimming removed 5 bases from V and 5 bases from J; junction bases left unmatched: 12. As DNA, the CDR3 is TGCGCCAGCAGAACGACAGGGATCCTCTGGGAGACCCAGTACTTC. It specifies CASRTTGILWETQYF.

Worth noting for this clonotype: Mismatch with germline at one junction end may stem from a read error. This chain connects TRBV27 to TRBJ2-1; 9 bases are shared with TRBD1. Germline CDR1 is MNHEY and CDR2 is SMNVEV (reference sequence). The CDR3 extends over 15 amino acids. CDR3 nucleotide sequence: TGTGCCAGCAGCCTGCCACAGGGGGCCGGGGATGAGCAGTCCTTC. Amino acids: CASSLPQGAGDEQSF.

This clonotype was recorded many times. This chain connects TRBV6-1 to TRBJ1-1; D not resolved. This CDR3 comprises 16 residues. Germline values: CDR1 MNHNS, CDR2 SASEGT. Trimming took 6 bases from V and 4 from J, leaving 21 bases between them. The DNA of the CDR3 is TGTGCCAGCAGGTGGAATTTAGGTGACGTCCCCACTGAAGCTTTCTTT. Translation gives CASRWNLGDVPTEAFF.

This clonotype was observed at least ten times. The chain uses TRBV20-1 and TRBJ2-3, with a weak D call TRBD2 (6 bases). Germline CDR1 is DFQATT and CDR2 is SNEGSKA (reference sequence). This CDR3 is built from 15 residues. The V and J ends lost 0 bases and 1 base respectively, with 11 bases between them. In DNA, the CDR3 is TGCAGTGCTAGAGATCTGGTAGCGGGCACAGATACGCAGTATTTT. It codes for CSARDLVAGTDTQYF.

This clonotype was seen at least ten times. The CDR3 loop is CASSHPKGEQFF. In nucleotides, the CDR3 is TGTGCCAGCAGCCACCCCAAGGGTGAGCAGTTCTTC. The chain carries TRBV5-8 and TRBJ2-1, with D uncertain. The CDR3 is 12 residues long. V gave up 4 bases and J gave up 9 bases, with 11 bases separating them. Per germline, CDR1 SGHTS and CDR2 YDEGEE.

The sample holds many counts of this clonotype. CDR3 region: CSVEWTGDEQYF. CDR3 bases: TGCAGCGTTGAGTGGACAGGGGACGAGCAGTACTTC. The chain joins TRBV29-1 to TRBJ2-7, with 9 bases aligning to TRBD1. Trimming at V came to 3 bases and at J to 5 bases, leaving 2 bases not matched to a gene. Germline-derived CDR1 and CDR2 are SQVTM and ANQGSEA. CDR3 size: 12 residues.

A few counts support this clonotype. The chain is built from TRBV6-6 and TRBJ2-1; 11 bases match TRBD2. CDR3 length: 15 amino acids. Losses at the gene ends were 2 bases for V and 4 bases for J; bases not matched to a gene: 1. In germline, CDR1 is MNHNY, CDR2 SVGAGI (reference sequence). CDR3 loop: CASSYASGGYNEQFF. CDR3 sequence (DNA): TGTGCCAGCAGTTACGCTAGCGGGGGGTACAATGAGCAGTTCTTC.

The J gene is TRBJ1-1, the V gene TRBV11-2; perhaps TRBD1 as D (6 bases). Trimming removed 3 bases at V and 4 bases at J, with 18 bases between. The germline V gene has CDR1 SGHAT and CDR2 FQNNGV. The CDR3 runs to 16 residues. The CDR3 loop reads CASSFGGAGWGTEAFF. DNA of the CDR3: TGTGCCAGCAGCTTTGGGGGCGCGGGATGGGGCACTGAAGCTTTCTTT.

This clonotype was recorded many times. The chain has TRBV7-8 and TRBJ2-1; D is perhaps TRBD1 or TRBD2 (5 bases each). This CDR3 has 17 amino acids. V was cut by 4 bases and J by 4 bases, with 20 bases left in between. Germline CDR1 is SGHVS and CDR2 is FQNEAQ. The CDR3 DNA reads TGTGCCAGCAGCTCTAGGGGCGAAGTGGGCGGGTACAATGAGCAGTTCTTC. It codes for CASSSRGEVGGYNEQFF.

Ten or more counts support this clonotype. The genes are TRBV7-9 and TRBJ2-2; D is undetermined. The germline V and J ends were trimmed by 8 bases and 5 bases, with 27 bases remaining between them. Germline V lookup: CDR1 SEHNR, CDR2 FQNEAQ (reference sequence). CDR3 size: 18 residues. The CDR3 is CASPTTQVFAPGTGELFF. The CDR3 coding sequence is TGTGCCAGCCCCACGACCCAAGTATTCGCTCCTGGGACCGGGGAGCTGTTTTTT.

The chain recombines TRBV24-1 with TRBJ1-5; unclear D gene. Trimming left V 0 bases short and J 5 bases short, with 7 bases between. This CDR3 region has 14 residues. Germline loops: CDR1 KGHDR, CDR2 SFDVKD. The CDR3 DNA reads TGTGCCACCAGTGATTTGCAATTCGATCAGCCCCAGCATTTT. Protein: CATSDLQFDQPQHF.

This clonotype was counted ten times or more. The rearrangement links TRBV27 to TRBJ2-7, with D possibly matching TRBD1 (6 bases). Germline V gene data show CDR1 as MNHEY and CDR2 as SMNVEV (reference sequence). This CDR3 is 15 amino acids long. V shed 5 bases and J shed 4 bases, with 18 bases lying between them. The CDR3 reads CASSPTGFLGYEQYF. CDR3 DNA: TGTGCCAGCAGTCCTACAGGGTTCCTAGGGTACGAGCAGTACTTC.

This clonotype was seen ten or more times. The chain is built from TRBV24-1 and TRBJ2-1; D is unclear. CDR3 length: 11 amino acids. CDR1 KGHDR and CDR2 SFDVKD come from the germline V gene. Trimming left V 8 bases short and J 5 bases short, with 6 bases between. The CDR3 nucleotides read TGTGCCACCAACGCCAACAATGAGCAGTTCTTC. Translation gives CATNANNEQFF.

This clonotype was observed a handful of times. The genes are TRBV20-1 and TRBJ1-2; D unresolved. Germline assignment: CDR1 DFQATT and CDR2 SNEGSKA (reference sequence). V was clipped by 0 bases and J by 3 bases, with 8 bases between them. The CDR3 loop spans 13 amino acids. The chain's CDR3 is CSARDSQDYGYTF. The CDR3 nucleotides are TGCAGTGCTAGAGATTCCCAGGACTATGGCTACACCTTC.

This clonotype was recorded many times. The CDR3 sequence is CASSQDTNQPQHF. CDR3 coding DNA: TGTGCCAGCAGCCAAGATACCAATCAGCCCCAGCATTTT. V usage is TRBV3-1 and J usage is TRBJ1-5; D remains ambiguous. The CDR3 consists of 13 residues. V was clipped by 0 bases and J by 3 bases, with 3 bases between them. Germline CDR1 is LGHDT and CDR2 is YNNKEL (reference sequence).

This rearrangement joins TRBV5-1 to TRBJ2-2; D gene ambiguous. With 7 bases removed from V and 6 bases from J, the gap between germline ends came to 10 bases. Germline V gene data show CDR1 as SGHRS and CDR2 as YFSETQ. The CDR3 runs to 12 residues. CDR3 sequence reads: CASPAGAGELFF. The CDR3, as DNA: TGCGCCAGCCCGGCCGGAGCCGGGGAGCTGTTTTTT.

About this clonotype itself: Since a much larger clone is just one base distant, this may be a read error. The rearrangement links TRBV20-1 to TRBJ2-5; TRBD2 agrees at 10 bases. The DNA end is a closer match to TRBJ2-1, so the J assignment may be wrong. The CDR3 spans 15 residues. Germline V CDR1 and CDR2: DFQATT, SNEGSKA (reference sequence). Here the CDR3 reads CSARPGTSVQETQFF. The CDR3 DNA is TGCAGTGCTAGACCCGGGACTAGCGTGCAAGAGACCCAGTTCTTC.

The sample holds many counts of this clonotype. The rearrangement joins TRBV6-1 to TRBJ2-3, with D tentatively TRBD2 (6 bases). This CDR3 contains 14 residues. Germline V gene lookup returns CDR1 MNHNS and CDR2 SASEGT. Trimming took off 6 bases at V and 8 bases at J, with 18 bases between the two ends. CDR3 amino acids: CASRLATDGSTQYF. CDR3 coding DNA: TGTGCCAGCAGGCTAGCGACCGACGGGAGTACGCAGTATTTT.

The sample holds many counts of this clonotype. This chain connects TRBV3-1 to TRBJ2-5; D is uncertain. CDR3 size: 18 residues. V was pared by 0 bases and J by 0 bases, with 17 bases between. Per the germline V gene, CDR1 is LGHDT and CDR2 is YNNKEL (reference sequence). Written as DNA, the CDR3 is TGTGCCAGCAGCCAAGACGAGGCTAAGCGCCGGTACCAAGAGACCCAGTACTTC. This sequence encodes CASSQDEAKRRYQETQYF.

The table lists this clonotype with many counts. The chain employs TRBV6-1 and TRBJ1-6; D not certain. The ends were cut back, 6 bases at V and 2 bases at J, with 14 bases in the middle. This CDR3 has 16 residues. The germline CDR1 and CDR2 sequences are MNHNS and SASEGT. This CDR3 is CASRQPGGPYNSPLHF. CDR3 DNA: TGTGCCAGCAGACAACCTGGAGGGCCCTATAATTCACCCCTCCACTTT.